A selection of T cell receptor beta chains follows, all from one sample in a study of cytomegalovirus exposure and HLA in healthy donors. Here immunoSEQ multiplex PCR was the method, and the copy in TCRdb shows in-frame clones only, minus some. The sample shows around 70,000 clones, approximately 95% of them seen only once. Material: PBMCs. The receptor set was obtained from a man aged 18 to 30 in good health and CMV-seronegative. The CDR3 runs from the conserved cysteine through the conserved F or W. D genes are given only for firm matches. A row's size may be missing; if present it is once, few, many or a size class.

J gene: TRBJ1-3
V gene: TRBV6-1
clone size: once
D gene: TRBD1
CDR3 DNA: TGTGCCAGCAGTGAAGTTGGCAGGGGGAGGTTTCCGTCTGGAAACACCATATATTTT
CDR3 protein: CASSEVGRGRFPSGNTIYF

J gene: TRBJ1-3
V gene: TRBV7-9
clone size: NA
D gene: NA
CDR3 DNA: TGTGCCAGCAGCTTAGAAGGAGGGCGAGGCTCTGGAAACACCATATATTTT
CDR3 protein: CASSLEGGRGSGNTIYF

J gene: TRBJ1-2
V gene: TRBV30
clone size: NA
D gene: TRBD1
CDR3 DNA: TGTGCCTGGACCACAGCCGACAGGGCACCTAACTATGGCTACACCTTC
CDR3 protein: CAWTTADRAPNYGYTF

J gene: TRBJ2-7
V gene: TRBV5-1
clone size: NA
D gene: TRBD2
CDR3 DNA: TGCGCCAGCAGCTTGGAGATCGCGGGGGGTAGCTACGAGCAGTACTTC
CDR3 protein: CASSLEIAGGSYEQYF

J gene: TRBJ2-3
V gene: TRBV4-3
clone size: NA
D gene: TRBD2
CDR3 DNA: TGCGCCAGCAGCCAAGATCTTGGGGGTAGCGGGGGTAGCACAGATACGCAGTATTTT
CDR3 protein: CASSQDLGGSGGSTDTQYF

J gene: TRBJ1-2
V gene: TRBV25-1
clone size: NA
D gene: NA
CDR3 DNA: TGTGCCAGCAGTGAATTCAGGGAACCGTATGGCTACACCTTC
CDR3 protein: CASSEFREPYGYTF

J gene: TRBJ1-4
V gene: TRBV5-1
clone size: NA
D gene: NA
CDR3 DNA: TGCGCCAGCAGCCTCGGACAGTATAATGAAAAACTGTTTTTT
CDR3 protein: CASSLGQYNEKLFF

J gene: TRBJ2-7
V gene: TRBV19
clone size: NA
D gene: TRBD1
CDR3 DNA: TGTGCCAGTCTAGGACAGGGGGCCTCCTACGAGCAGTACTTC
CDR3 protein: CASLGQGASYEQYF

J gene: TRBJ2-5
V gene: TRBV11-3
clone size: NA
D gene: NA
CDR3 DNA: TGTGCCAGCAGCTCGGCCGGGACTGATGAAGAGACCCAGTACTTC
CDR3 protein: CASSSAGTDEETQYF

J gene: TRBJ1-2
V gene: TRBV7-9
clone size: few
D gene: NA
CDR3 DNA: TGTGCCAGCAGCTTAGGGCAGAACTATGGCTACACCTTC
CDR3 protein: CASSLGQNYGYTF

J gene: TRBJ2-5
V gene: TRBV7-2
clone size: NA
D gene: TRBD1
CDR3 DNA: TGTGTCAGCAACAGGGGGACGCAGATAAAGACCCAGTACTTC
CDR3 protein: CVSNRGTQIKTQYF

J gene: TRBJ2-7
V gene: TRBV18
clone size: NA
D gene: NA
CDR3 DNA: TGTGCCAGCTCACCAATCGCTATCTACGAGCAGTACTTC
CDR3 protein: CASSPIAIYEQYF

J gene: TRBJ2-6
V gene: TRBV2
clone size: NA
D gene: TRBD1
CDR3 DNA: TGTGCCAGCTTAGGGACAGCCTACTCTGGGGCCAACGTCCTGACTTTC
CDR3 protein: CASLGTAYSGANVLTF

J gene: TRBJ1-1
V gene: TRBV29-1
clone size: once
D gene: NA
CDR3 DNA: TGCAGCGTTGAGTCTGGCGGAACGAACACTGAAGCTTTCTTT
CDR3 protein: CSVESGGTNTEAFF

J gene: TRBJ1-2
V gene: TRBV15
clone size: NA
D gene: TRBD1
CDR3 DNA: TGTGCCACCAGCAGAGATCTGGGACAGGAGTCGTCGGGAGGCTTC
CDR3 protein: CATSRDLGQESSGGF

J gene: TRBJ1-1
V gene: TRBV9
clone size: NA
D gene: TRBD1
CDR3 DNA: TGTGCCAGCAGCACCGGGACAGGGTACACTGAAGCTTTCTTT
CDR3 protein: CASSTGTGYTEAFF

J gene: TRBJ2-5
V gene: TRBV19
clone size: NA
D gene: NA
CDR3 DNA: TGTGCCAGTAGTCGTAGGGGGAAACAAGAGACCCAGTACTTC
CDR3 protein: CASSRRGKQETQYF

J gene: TRBJ2-1
V gene: TRBV4-1
clone size: once
D gene: TRBD2
CDR3 DNA: TGCGCCAGCAGCCTAGCCGGGGGGTCTTACAATGAGCAGTTCTTC
CDR3 protein: CASSLAGGSYNEQFF

J gene: TRBJ1-5
V gene: TRBV2
clone size: NA
D gene: NA
CDR3 DNA: TGTGCCAGCAGCCGTAGGCAGGGTGGTAACCAGCCCCAGCATTTT
CDR3 protein: CASSRRQGGNQPQHF

J gene: TRBJ2-7
V gene: TRBV9
clone size: NA
D gene: TRBD1
CDR3 DNA: TGTGCCAGCAGCGTTGGGGACAGCTATAGCTCCTACGAGCAGTACTTC
CDR3 protein: CASSVGDSYSSYEQYF

J gene: TRBJ2-2
V gene: TRBV5-1
clone size: NA
D gene: TRBD2
CDR3 DNA: TGCGCCAGCAGCCCCGACGGGGGGGCGCATGCCACCGGGGAGCTGTTTTTT
CDR3 protein: CASSPDGGAHATGELFF

J gene: TRBJ2-2
V gene: TRBV5-6
clone size: NA
D gene: NA
CDR3 DNA: TGTGCCAGCAGCTGGAAACTAGAGGTCGGGGAGCTGTTTTTT
CDR3 protein: CASSWKLEVGELFF

J gene: TRBJ2-7
V gene: TRBV7-9
clone size: NA
D gene: TRBD1
CDR3 DNA: TGTGCCAGCAGCAGACCGGGACAGGGGACCTACGAGCAGTACTTC
CDR3 protein: CASSRPGQGTYEQYF

J gene: TRBJ1-6
V gene: TRBV5-1
clone size: NA
D gene: TRBD1
CDR3 DNA: TGCGCCAGCAGCGCAGGGACAGACTATAATTCACCCCTCCACTTT
CDR3 protein: CASSAGTDYNSPLHF

J gene: TRBJ2-2
V gene: TRBV7-2
clone size: NA
D gene: NA
CDR3 DNA: TGTGCCAGCAGCCGCGGGTTGGGTCCTAGCTCGGCCGGGGAGCTGTTTTTT
CDR3 protein: CASSRGLGPSSAGELFF

J gene: TRBJ2-7
V gene: TRBV9
clone size: NA
D gene: NA
CDR3 DNA: TGTGCCAGCAGCTTATACGCAGGGGCAGGGTCCTACGAGCAGTACTTC
CDR3 protein: CASSLYAGAGSYEQYF

J gene: TRBJ1-4
V gene: TRBV5-4
clone size: NA
D gene: NA
CDR3 DNA: TGTGCCAGCAGCTTGGGGCGGGGAGAAGCGGGCGGAAAACTGTTTTTT
CDR3 protein: CASSLGRGEAGGKLFF

J gene: TRBJ1-4
V gene: TRBV4-2
clone size: NA
D gene: TRBD1
CDR3 DNA: TGTGCCAGCAGCCAAGAACCCGGGACAGGGAATGAAAAACTGTTTTTT
CDR3 protein: CASSQEPGTGNEKLFF

J gene: TRBJ2-7
V gene: TRBV19
clone size: NA
D gene: NA
CDR3 DNA: TGTGCCAGTAGTATTGGAGCTGCGGGCTCCTACGAGCAGTACTTC
CDR3 protein: CASSIGAAGSYEQYF

J gene: TRBJ1-3
V gene: TRBV19
clone size: NA
D gene: TRBD1
CDR3 DNA: TGTGCCAGTAGTAACCGGGACAGTTTTGATGGAAACACCATATATTTT
CDR3 protein: CASSNRDSFDGNTIYF

J gene: TRBJ2-7
V gene: TRBV4-1
clone size: NA
D gene: TRBD2
CDR3 DNA: TGCGCCAGCAGCCACCCGGGACTAGCGGGGTTCGAGCAGTACTTC
CDR3 protein: CASSHPGLAGFEQYF

J gene: TRBJ2-6
V gene: TRBV2
clone size: once
D gene: TRBD1
CDR3 DNA: TGTGCCAGCAGAGTACAGGGGCGGGGGGCCAACGTCCTGACTTTC
CDR3 protein: CASRVQGRGANVLTF

J gene: TRBJ2-1
V gene: TRBV29-1
clone size: NA
D gene: TRBD1
CDR3 DNA: TGCAGCGTGGAACCTCAGGGACAGGGGATGTATGAGCAGTTCTTC
CDR3 protein: CSVEPQGQGMYEQFF

J gene: TRBJ2-7
V gene: TRBV7-2
clone size: NA
D gene: TRBD1
CDR3 DNA: TGCGCCAGCAGCCTTTCGGGACAGGGCCTTGACGAGCAGTACTTC
CDR3 protein: CASSLSGQGLDEQYF

J gene: TRBJ2-5
V gene: TRBV28
clone size: NA
D gene: NA
CDR3 DNA: TGTGCCAGCAGTTTGCGGGGAGTAGTGACCCAGTACTTC
CDR3 protein: CASSLRGVVTQYF

J gene: TRBJ1-1
V gene: TRBV5-1
clone size: NA
D gene: NA
CDR3 DNA: TGCGCCAGCAGCCCGGGAGGCCTGTCGTACACTGAAGCTTTCTTT
CDR3 protein: CASSPGGLSYTEAFF

J gene: TRBJ1-2
V gene: TRBV5-1
clone size: NA
D gene: NA
CDR3 DNA: TGCGCCAGCAGCTTGGAGGACAGTTCGAACTATGGCTACACCTTC
CDR3 protein: CASSLEDSSNYGYTF

J gene: TRBJ2-7
V gene: TRBV6-4
clone size: NA
D gene: NA
CDR3 DNA: TGTGCCAGCAGTGACGGGATGGACTACAGGGGAGGCTACGAGCAGTACTTC
CDR3 protein: CASSDGMDYRGGYEQYF

J gene: TRBJ2-6
V gene: TRBV19
clone size: NA
D gene: TRBD1
CDR3 DNA: TGTGCCAGTAGGAGGGACAGCGTCTCTGGGGCCAACGTCCTGACTTTC
CDR3 protein: CASRRDSVSGANVLTF

J gene: TRBJ2-7
V gene: TRBV4-1
clone size: NA
D gene: TRBD2
CDR3 DNA: TGCGCCAGCAGCCAAGCGCTAGCGGGGGGGTACGAGCAGTACTTC
CDR3 protein: CASSQALAGGYEQYF

J gene: TRBJ2-2
V gene: TRBV7-9
clone size: once
D gene: TRBD1
CDR3 DNA: TGTGCCAGCAGCTTACTAGGGGGCGAATTGCATTTCACCGGGGAGCTGTTTTTT
CDR3 protein: CASSLLGGELHFTGELFF

J gene: TRBJ2-3
V gene: TRBV2
clone size: NA
D gene: NA
CDR3 DNA: TGTGCCAGCAGTGAAGCGGTGGGGAGTGGCACAGATACGCAGTATTTT
CDR3 protein: CASSEAVGSGTDTQYF

J gene: TRBJ2-7
V gene: TRBV15
clone size: once
D gene: TRBD1
CDR3 DNA: TGTGCCACCAGCAGAGGTGGGACAGGGGCCTACGAGCAGTACTTC
CDR3 protein: CATSRGGTGAYEQYF

J gene: TRBJ2-5
V gene: TRBV19
clone size: NA
D gene: TRBD2
CDR3 DNA: TGTGCCAGTAGTATAGGGAGACTAGCGGGGACGGGGAGGGAGACCCAGTACTTC
CDR3 protein: CASSIGRLAGTGRETQYF